Presented here are 14 T cell receptor beta chains from one specimen sequenced in a study of blood T cell repertoires in COVID-19. Measured with immunoSEQ multiplex PCR; TCRdb has only the in-frame clones, and not every one. The sample has about 200,000 clones, roughly 80% seen once. Sequenced sample: peripheral blood. These receptors were obtained from a woman aged 80 or older with acute or convalescent COVID-19.

The rearrangement joins TRBV9 to TRBJ2-3; a weak D match, TRBD2 (6 bases). The CDR3 is 16 amino acids. Germline V CDR1 and CDR2: SGDLS, YYNGEE. Trimming cost V 0 bases and J 2 bases, with 13 bases left between them. CDR3 sequence (DNA): TGTGCCAGCAGCGTAGTCGATGGCGGGATCACAGATACGCAGTATTTT. Encoded protein: CASSVVDGGITDTQYF.

The V gene is TRBV6-5, the J gene TRBJ2-5, with D tentatively TRBD2 (6 bases). V was pared by 5 bases and J by 2 bases, with 12 bases between. The CDR3 consists of 14 residues. CDR1 is MNHEY and CDR2 is SVGAGI in the germline V gene. The CDR3 is CASSRGTNQETQYF. CDR3 DNA: TGTGCCAGCAGTCGGGGGACGAATCAAGAGACCCAGTACTTC.

The chain links TRBV7-2 to TRBJ1-5; D is possibly TRBD1 (6 bases). The germline V and J ends were trimmed by 5 bases and 5 bases, with 13 bases remaining between them. Germline CDR1 and CDR2: SGHTA and FQGNSA. This CDR3 contains 14 residues. CDR3 coding DNA: TGTGCCAGCAGCAAACAGGGCCAGGATCAGCCCCAGCATTTT. Protein sequence: CASSKQGQDQPQHF.

V gene TRBV10-2 combines with J gene TRBJ2-7; TRBD1 aligns across 11 bases. V lost 6 bases and J lost 3; bases outside the gene matches: 7. The CDR3 extends over 15 amino acids. Germline-derived CDR1 and CDR2 are WSHSY and SAAADI. CDR3 DNA: TGCGCCAGCAGAGAAGGGGACAGGGGGTTCTACGAGCAGTACTTC. It encodes CASREGDRGFYEQYF.

This clone occurred once. The V gene is TRBV6-4, the J gene TRBJ1-5, with 7 bases that match TRBD1. J was trimmed by 6 bases and V by 4 bases; bases with no gene match: 9. The V gene's germline CDR1 is MRHNA and CDR2 SNTAGT. The CDR3 extends over 15 amino acids. CDR3 amino acids: CASSGGAGGFQPQHF. CDR3 coding DNA: TGTGCCAGCAGTGGGGGAGCAGGGGGTTTTCAGCCCCAGCATTTT.

The chain carries TRBV25-1 and TRBJ2-3; D is unresolved. V was pared by 3 bases and J by 4 bases, with 8 bases between. The CDR3 is 13 amino acids. The germline V gene has CDR1 MGHDK and CDR2 SYGVNS. The CDR3 DNA reads TGTGCCAGCAGTGAGCCAGGTCCAGATACGCAGTATTTT. Amino acid sequence: CASSEPGPDTQYF. Drawing the rest from reference TRBV25-1 and TRBJ2-3, the complete variable domain is EADIYQTPRYLVIGTGKKITLECSQTMGHDKMYWYQQDPGMELHLIHYSYGVNSTEKGDLSSESTVSRIRTEHFPLTLESARPSHTSQYLCASSEPGPDTQYFGPGTRLTVL.

The chain uses TRBV10-3 and TRBJ2-7; a weak D match, TRBD2 (5 bases). Trimming removed 6 bases from V and 2 bases from J, with 17 bases in between. Germline loops: CDR1 ENHRY, CDR2 SYGVKD. The CDR3 totals 15 residues. This chain's CDR3 is CAIRGDIGRTYEQYF. The CDR3 DNA reads as TGTGCCATCAGGGGAGACATAGGGAGAACCTACGAGCAGTACTTC.

This rearrangement joins TRBV7-2 to TRBJ2-7; D call uncertain. Germline loops: CDR1 SGHTA, CDR2 FQGNSA. CDR3 length: 14 residues. Trimming left V 1 base short and J 2 bases short, with 9 bases between. The DNA for the CDR3 is TGTGCCAGCAGCTTAGTGGCGGCTACCTACGAGCAGTACTTC. Translating gives CASSLVAATYEQYF. Full variable domain (missing parts from reference TRBV7-2 and TRBJ2-7): GAGVSQSPSNKVTEKGKDVELRCDPISGHTALYWYRQSLGQGLEFLIYFQGNSAPDKSGLPSDRFSAERTGGSVSTLTIQRTQQEDSAVYLCASSLVAATYEQYFGPGTRLTVT.

The chain joins TRBV7-9 to TRBJ1-5; 7 bases fit TRBD1. The length of the CDR3 is 14 residues. The V gene's germline CDR1 is SEHNR and CDR2 FQNEAQ (reference sequence). The J segment lost 7 bases and the V segment lost 4 bases, leaving 7 bases of the junction unmatched. CDR3 in amino acids: CASSSGQGEQPQHF. The CDR3 DNA is TGTGCCAGCAGCTCGGGGCAGGGGGAACAGCCCCAGCATTTT.

This chain uses TRBV19 with TRBJ1-2; D not resolved. Looked up from germline, CDR1 is LNHDA and CDR2 is SQIVND (reference sequence). The V and J ends lost 1 base and 5 bases respectively, with 11 bases between them. The CDR3 contains 14 residues. CDR3 region: CASSIGPLEYGYTF. DNA of the CDR3: TGTGCCAGTAGTATAGGGCCCCTAGAGTATGGCTACACCTTC.

This chain uses TRBV24-1 with TRBJ2-2, with D perhaps matching TRBD1 (5 bases). CDR3 length: 15 residues. The germline V and J ends were trimmed by 4 bases and 6 bases, with 14 bases remaining between them. Per the germline V gene, CDR1 is KGHDR and CDR2 is SFDVKD. The chain's CDR3 is CATSEAGFESGELFF. In DNA, the CDR3 is TGTGCCACCAGTGAAGCAGGGTTTGAGTCCGGGGAGCTGTTTTTT.

This sequence joins TRBV7-9 and TRBJ1-4; 12 bases are shared with TRBD1. From germline, CDR1 is SEHNR and CDR2 FQNEAQ (reference sequence). The CDR3 has 18 residues. The ends lost 4 bases at V and 0 bases at J; junction bases unmatched: 6. CDR3 bases: TGTGCCAGCAGCTCAAAGGGACAGGGGGCTACAACTAATGAAAAACTGTTTTTT. It specifies CASSSKGQGATTNEKLFF.

The table lists this clone with a few counts. The gene calls are TRBV7-2 and TRBJ1-4; no clear D. Germline CDR1 and CDR2: SGHTA and FQGNSA. With 7 bases removed from V and 6 bases from J, the gap between germline ends came to 15 bases. The CDR3 length is 14 residues. The CDR3 sequence is CASNKQGVHEKLFF. As DNA, the CDR3 is TGTGCCAGCAACAAACAAGGAGTACATGAAAAACTGTTTTTT.

The rearrangement uses TRBV19 and TRBJ2-3, with a possible D match to TRBD1 (6 bases). The CDR3 extends over 16 amino acids. Germline-derived CDR1 and CDR2 are LNHDA and SQIVND (reference sequence). V was cut by 0 bases and J by 2 bases, with 12 bases left in between. CDR3 amino acids: CASSIDGGLHTDTQYF. In DNA form, the CDR3 reads TGTGCCAGTAGTATAGATGGGGGCTTGCACACAGATACGCAGTATTTT.